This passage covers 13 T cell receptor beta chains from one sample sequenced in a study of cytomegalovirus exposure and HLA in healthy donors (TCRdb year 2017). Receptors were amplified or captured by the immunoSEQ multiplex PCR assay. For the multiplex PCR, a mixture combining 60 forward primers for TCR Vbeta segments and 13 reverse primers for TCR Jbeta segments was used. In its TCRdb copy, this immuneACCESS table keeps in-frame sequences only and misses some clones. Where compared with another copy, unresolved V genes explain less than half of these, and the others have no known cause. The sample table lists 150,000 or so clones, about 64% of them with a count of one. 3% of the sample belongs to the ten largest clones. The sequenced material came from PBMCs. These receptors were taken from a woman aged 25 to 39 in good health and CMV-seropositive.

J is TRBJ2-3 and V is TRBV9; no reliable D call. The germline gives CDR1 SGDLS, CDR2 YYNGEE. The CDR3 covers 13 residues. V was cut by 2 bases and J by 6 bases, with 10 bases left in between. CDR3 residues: CASSVTPKDTQYF. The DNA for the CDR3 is TGTGCCAGCAGCGTTACACCGAAGGATACGCAGTATTTT. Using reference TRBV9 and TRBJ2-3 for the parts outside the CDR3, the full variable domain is DSGVTQTPKHLITATGQRVTLRCSPRSGDLSVYWYQQSLDQGLQFLIQYYNGEERAKGNILERFSAQQFPDLHSELNLSSLELGDSALYFCASSVTPKDTQYFGPGTRLTVL.

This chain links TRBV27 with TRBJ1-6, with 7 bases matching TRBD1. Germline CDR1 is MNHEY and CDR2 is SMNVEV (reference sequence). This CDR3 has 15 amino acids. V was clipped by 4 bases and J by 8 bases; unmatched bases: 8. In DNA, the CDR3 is TGTGCCAGCAGTTCACGGGACAGTCGATATTCACCCCTCCACTTT. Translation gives CASSSRDSRYSPLHF.

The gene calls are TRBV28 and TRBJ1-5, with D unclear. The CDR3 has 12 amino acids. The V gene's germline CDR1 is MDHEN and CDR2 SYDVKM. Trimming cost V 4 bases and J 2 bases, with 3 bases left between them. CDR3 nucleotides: TGTGCCAGCAGTTCGGGCAATCAGCCCCAGCATTTT. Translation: CASSSGNQPQHF.

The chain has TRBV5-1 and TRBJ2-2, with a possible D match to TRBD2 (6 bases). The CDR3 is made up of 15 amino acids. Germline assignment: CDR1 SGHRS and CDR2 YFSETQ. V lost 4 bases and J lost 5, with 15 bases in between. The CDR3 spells CASSARDSVTGELFF. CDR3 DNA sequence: TGCGCCAGCAGCGCCCGGGACTCCGTGACCGGGGAGCTGTTTTTT.

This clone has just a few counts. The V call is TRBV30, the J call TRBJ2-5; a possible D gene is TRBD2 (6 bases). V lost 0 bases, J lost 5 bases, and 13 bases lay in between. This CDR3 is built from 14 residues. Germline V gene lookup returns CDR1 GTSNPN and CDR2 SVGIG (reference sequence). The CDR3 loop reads CAWSVLTGVETQYF. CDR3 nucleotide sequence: TGTGCCTGGAGTGTTTTAACGGGAGTGGAGACCCAGTACTTC.

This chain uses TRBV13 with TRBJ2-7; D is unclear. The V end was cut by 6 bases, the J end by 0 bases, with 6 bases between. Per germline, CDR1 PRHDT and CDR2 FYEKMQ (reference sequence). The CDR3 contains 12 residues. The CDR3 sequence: CASRNSSYEQYF. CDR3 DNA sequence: TGTGCCAGCAGGAATAGCTCCTACGAGCAGTACTTC.

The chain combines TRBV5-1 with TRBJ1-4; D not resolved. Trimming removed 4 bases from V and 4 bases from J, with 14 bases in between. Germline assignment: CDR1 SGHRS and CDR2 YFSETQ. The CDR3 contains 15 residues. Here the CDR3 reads CASSPVAALNEKLFF. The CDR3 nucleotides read TGCGCCAGCAGCCCTGTCGCCGCGCTTAATGAAAAACTGTTTTTT.

The CDR3 loop reads CATSRVLAGGTDTQYF. The CDR3 coding sequence is TGTGCCACCAGCAGAGTCCTAGCGGGGGGCACAGATACGCAGTATTTT. The chain employs TRBV15 and TRBJ2-3, with TRBD2 matching 10 bases. The CDR3 consists of 16 residues. Unmatched junction bases numbered 2, after V lost 1 base and J lost 1 base. Germline V lookup: CDR1 LNHNV, CDR2 YYDKDF (reference sequence).

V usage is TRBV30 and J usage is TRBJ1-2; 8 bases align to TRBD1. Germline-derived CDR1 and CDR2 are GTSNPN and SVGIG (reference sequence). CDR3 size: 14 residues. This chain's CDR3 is CAVSGIRGRGGYTF. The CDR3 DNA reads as TGTGCTGTATCAGGCATCAGGGGGCGGGGTGGCTACACCTTC.

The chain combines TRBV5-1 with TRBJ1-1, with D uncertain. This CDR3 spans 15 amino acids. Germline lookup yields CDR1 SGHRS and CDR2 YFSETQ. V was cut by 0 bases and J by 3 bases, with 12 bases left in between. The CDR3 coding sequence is TGCGCCAGCAGCTTGGGTGCCAGCCGGGACACTGAAGCTTTCTTT. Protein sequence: CASSLGASRDTEAFF.

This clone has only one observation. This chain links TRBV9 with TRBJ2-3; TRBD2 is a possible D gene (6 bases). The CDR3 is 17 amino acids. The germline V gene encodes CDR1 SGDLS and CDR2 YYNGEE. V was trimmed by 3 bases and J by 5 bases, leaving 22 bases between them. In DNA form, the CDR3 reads TGTGCCAGCAGCGCGGCTGGAGGGGTATCAGTGGGAGATACGCAGTATTTT. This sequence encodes CASSAAGGVSVGDTQYF.

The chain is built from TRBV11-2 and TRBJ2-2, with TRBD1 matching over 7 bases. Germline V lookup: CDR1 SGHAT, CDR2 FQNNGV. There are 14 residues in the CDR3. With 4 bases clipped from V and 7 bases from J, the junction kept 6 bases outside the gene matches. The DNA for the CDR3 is TGTGCCAGCAGCTCCCTGACAGGGTTCGGGGAGCTGTTTTTT. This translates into CASSSLTGFGELFF.

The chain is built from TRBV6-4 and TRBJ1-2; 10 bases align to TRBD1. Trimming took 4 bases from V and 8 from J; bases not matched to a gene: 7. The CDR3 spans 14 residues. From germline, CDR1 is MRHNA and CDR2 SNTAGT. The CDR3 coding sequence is TGTGCCAGCAGTGCCGGGACAGGGGTGAGGGGCTACACCTTC. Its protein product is CASSAGTGVRGYTF.